One sample yielded the 5 T cell receptor beta chains listed below, sequenced in a study of T-cell reconstitution after alpha-beta-depleted transplantation in children. TCRbeta library preparation incorporated unique molecular identifiers. Each CDR3 protein is one row after TCRdb ran MiXCR on the PCR reads. The sample holds about 610,000 distinct CDR3 sequences; over 9.5% are singletons and the top ten take about 4%. The material sequenced was PBMCs from the stem cell graft donor, taken from the stem cell graft. The source of these receptors is a human donor who donated a stem cell graft to a child with acute myeloid leukemia.

V usage is TRBV10-3 and J usage is TRBJ2-7, with 8 bases matching TRBD1. This CDR3 comprises 15 residues. The V gene end was trimmed by 6 bases and the J gene end by 0 bases; junction bases not matched to a gene: 7. In germline, CDR1 is ENHRY, CDR2 SYGVKD. The CDR3 sequence: CAISPRTGSSYEQYF. The CDR3 nucleotides are TGTGCCATCAGCCCCCGGACAGGGAGCTCCTACGAGCAGTACTTC.

Here the CDR3 DNA reads TGTGCCAGCAGTTTAGGGTCCATTCGCCAAGAGACCCAGTACTTC. Amino acids: CASSLGSIRQETQYF. This chain links TRBV28 with TRBJ2-5; D is uncertain. The CDR3 extends over 15 amino acids. Germline assignment: CDR1 MDHEN and CDR2 SYDVKM. Trimming removed 2 bases at V and 1 base at J, with 11 bases between.

The chain has TRBV3-1 and TRBJ2-1, with 8 bases matching TRBD2. The CDR3 sequence is 15 residues long. Germline CDR1 is LGHDT and CDR2 is YNNKEL (reference sequence). V lost 3 bases, J lost 5 bases, and 6 bases stayed unmatched. The CDR3 sequence: CASSQSPGLDNEQFF. Here the CDR3 DNA reads TGTGCCAGCAGCCAGTCTCCGGGACTAGACAATGAGCAGTTCTTC.

The chain combines TRBV10-3 with TRBJ2-3, with 10 bases matching TRBD1. V lost 10 bases and J lost 0; bases outside the gene matches: 7. The CDR3 is made up of 15 amino acids. The V gene's germline CDR1 is ENHRY and CDR2 SYGVKD. Here the CDR3 reads CATKGDRGSTDTQYF. Written as DNA, the CDR3 is TGTGCCACCAAGGGGGACAGGGGAAGCACAGATACGCAGTATTTT.

This clonotype has just a few counts. This chain uses TRBV29-1 with TRBJ2-2; no firm D call. V lost 7 bases and J lost 0, with 12 bases in between. The CDR3 consists of 14 residues. Germline V gene sequence: CDR1 SQVTM, CDR2 ANQGSEA. In nucleotides, the CDR3 is TGCAGCGCAGGCGACATCGCGAACACCGGGGAGCTGTTTTTT. Protein: CSAGDIANTGELFF.